These 20 T cell receptor beta chains originate from one sample sequenced in a study of blood T cells in healthy people across ages. Together with a sample-barcoded 5' primer, a J-beta primer mix was included in a second PCR lasting about 6 to 11 cycles. One entry per CDR3 protein results from TCRdb running MiXCR on the 5' RACE reads. The sample lists about 1,600,000 distinct CDR3 sequences, approximately 38% seen once, with 7% to 9.5% in the top ten. Sequencing was performed on blood. These receptors came from a woman between 18 and 29 years old in good health.

Concerning this clonotype itself: With a much larger clone just one base away, this may be a read error. This rearrangement joins TRBV7-2 to TRBJ2-3; 7 nucleotides line up with TRBD2. The CDR3 covers 15 residues. The germline V gene has CDR1 SGHTA and CDR2 FQGNSA. The J segment lost 2 bases and the V segment lost 6 bases, leaving 8 bases of the junction unmatched. CDR3 in DNA: TGTACCAGCAGTCTACGACTAGCAGACACAGATACGCAGTATTTT. It is translated as CTSSLRLADTDTQYF.

This clonotype was found once. This chain joins TRBV29-1 and TRBJ2-5; D may be TRBD1 or TRBD2 (5 bases each). Trimming stripped 2 bases from V and 5 bases from J, with 12 bases between. Looked up from germline, CDR1 is SQVTM and CDR2 is ANQGSEA. This CDR3 region has 13 residues. Written as DNA, the CDR3 is TGCAGCGTTGAATTCCGGGACGGGGAGACCCAGTACTTC. It codes for CSVEFRDGETQYF. Using reference TRBV29-1 and TRBJ2-5 for the parts outside the CDR3, the full variable domain is SAVISQKPSRDICQRGTSLTIQCQVDSQVTMMFWYRQQPGQSLTLIATANQGSEATYESGFVIDKFPISRPNLTFSTLTVSNMSPEDSSIYLCSVEFRDGETQYFGPGTRLLVL.

This clonotype was counted between two and nine times. V gene TRBV16 combines with J gene TRBJ2-7; D possibly corresponds to TRBD2 (5 bases). CDR1 and CDR2 from the germline V gene are KGHSY and FQNENV. This CDR3 is 12 amino acids long. The V end was cut by 4 bases, the J end by 7 bases, with 11 bases between. In nucleotides, the CDR3 is TGTGCCAGCAGCCCATCGGGGTTGGAGCAGTACTTC. The encoded protein is CASSPSGLEQYF.

The chain has TRBV7-6 and TRBJ1-4; 7 nucleotides agree with TRBD1. V lost 1 base and J lost 8; bases outside the gene matches: 13. From germline, CDR1 is SGHVS and CDR2 FNYEAQ. The CDR3 is made up of 17 amino acids. The CDR3 reads CASSLVLGQASAEKLFF. The CDR3 DNA sequence: TGTGCCAGCAGCTTAGTACTCGGACAGGCCTCCGCAGAAAAACTGTTTTTT.

V usage is TRBV7-6 and J usage is TRBJ2-1; 11 positions match TRBD2. The CDR3 runs to 17 residues. J was trimmed by 7 bases and V by 1 base; bases with no gene match: 9. Germline V gene data show CDR1 as SGHVS and CDR2 as FNYEAQ. The CDR3 coding sequence is TGTGCCAGCAGCTTAGATAGCGGGAGGGCCGGGAGGAATGAGCAGTTCTTC. This sequence encodes CASSLDSGRAGRNEQFF. Full variable domain (outside the CDR3, taken from reference TRBV7-6 and TRBJ2-1): GAGVSQSPRYKVTKRGQDVALRCDPISGHVSLYWYRQALGQGPEFLTYFNYEAQQDKSGLPNDRFSAERPEGSISTLTIQRTEQRDSAMYRCASSLDSGRAGRNEQFFGPGTRLTVL.

The CDR3 here is CASSELGQSARVTF. CDR3 sequence (DNA): TGTGCCAGCAGTGAATTGGGACAGTCAGCGCGTGTCACCTTC. J is TRBJ1-2 and V is TRBV6-1, with 7 bases that match TRBD1. V dropped 2 bases and J dropped 13; count of bases not matched to a gene: 13. The CDR3 loop spans 14 amino acids. Germline V gene sequence: CDR1 MNHNS, CDR2 SASEGT.

This chain joins TRBV20-1 and TRBJ1-2; D is unclear. The germline V and J ends were trimmed by 0 bases and 8 bases, with 16 bases remaining between them. The CDR3 length is 14 residues. The germline V gene encodes CDR1 DFQATT and CDR2 SNEGSKA (reference sequence). The CDR3 DNA sequence: TGCAGTGCTAGAGATCAGCAAAAGTCGCAGGGCTACACCTTC. Translating it yields CSARDQQKSQGYTF.

This clonotype has a handful of counts. The chain uses TRBV5-1 and TRBJ2-7; 10 bases agree with TRBD2. This CDR3 spans 17 amino acids. V lost 1 base to trimming and J lost 5 bases; unmatched junction nucleotides: 12. Germline V lookup: CDR1 SGHRS, CDR2 YFSETQ. In DNA form, the CDR3 reads TGCGCCAGCAGCTTGATGGCTAGCGGGAGCGGTCGGAACGAGCAGTACTTC. Its protein product is CASSLMASGSGRNEQYF.

This clonotype was seen a handful of times. The chain joins TRBV20-1 to TRBJ2-1; D is perhaps TRBD2 (5 bases). Germline-derived CDR1 and CDR2 are DFQATT and SNEGSKA (reference sequence). Trimming took 2 bases from V and 7 from J, leaving 12 bases between them. The CDR3 is 13 residues long. The CDR3 here is CSARLGGVNEQFF. The CDR3 bases are TGCAGTGCTAGACTAGGAGGCGTGAATGAGCAGTTCTTC.

This clonotype was recorded a few times. The chain joins TRBV29-1 to TRBJ2-2; 7 bases fit TRBD1. Germline lookup yields CDR1 SQVTM and CDR2 ANQGSEA. J was trimmed by 7 bases and V by 7 bases; bases with no gene match: 9. CDR3 length equals 13 residues. CDR3: CSAGGSWGGELFF. The CDR3 DNA follows: TGCAGCGCAGGGGGATCTTGGGGCGGGGAGCTGTTTTTT.

A few counts support this clonotype. V usage is TRBV20-1 and J usage is TRBJ2-5; D remains unclear. The CDR3 contains 13 residues. V was clipped by 5 bases and J by 1 base, with 11 bases between them. The germline V gene has CDR1 DFQATT and CDR2 SNEGSKA (reference sequence). CDR3 DNA sequence: TGCAGTGCTCTCCAGATTGCCCAAGAGACCCAGTACTTC. Translation: CSALQIAQETQYF.

A few counts support this clonotype. This chain joins TRBV20-1 and TRBJ2-7, with 14 bases identical to TRBD2. V gave up 6 bases and J gave up 5 bases; unmatched junction bases: 6. The CDR3 is 14 amino acids. Per germline, CDR1 DFQATT and CDR2 SNEGSKA (reference sequence). CDR3 nucleotides: TGCAGTGCCGGGGGACTAGCGGGGGTAGACGAGCAGTACTTC. This encodes CSAGGLAGVDEQYF.

The chain recombines TRBV20-1 with TRBJ1-2; D gene ambiguous. The CDR3 loop spans 14 amino acids. The V gene lost 0 bases and the J gene lost 4 bases, with 12 bases spanning the gap. Germline V lookup: CDR1 DFQATT, CDR2 SNEGSKA (reference sequence). CDR3 DNA: TGCAGTGCTAGAGATCTCGGCGGCACCTATGGCTACACCTTC. Translation: CSARDLGGTYGYTF.

The chain joins TRBV4-2 to TRBJ2-1, with 8 nucleotides matching TRBD2. This CDR3 region has 16 residues. The germline gives CDR1 LGHNA, CDR2 YNFKEQ. V trimming: 0 bases; J trimming: 5 bases; junction bases outside the gene matches: 6. The CDR3 loop reads CASSQDQLAADNEQFF. The CDR3 bases are TGTGCCAGCAGCCAAGATCAACTAGCGGCAGACAATGAGCAGTTCTTC.

The sample holds a few counts of this clonotype. The genes are TRBV2 and TRBJ1-1; D gene ambiguous. The germline V gene has CDR1 SNHLY and CDR2 FYNNEI. The CDR3 runs to 10 residues. V lost 6 bases and J lost 3, with 2 bases in between. The CDR3 loop is CASRDTEAFF. As DNA, the CDR3 is TGTGCCAGCAGAGACACTGAAGCTTTCTTT.

This clonotype has just a few counts. This rearrangement joins TRBV19 to TRBJ1-1; D might be TRBD1 (6 bases). V was trimmed by 9 bases and J by 7 bases, leaving 9 bases between them. This CDR3 is 10 amino acids long. Germline CDR1 is LNHDA and CDR2 is SQIVND (reference sequence). In DNA, the CDR3 is TGTGCCAGAACAGGGTTTGAAGCTTTCTTT. Translation: CARTGFEAFF. The full variable domain, in which reference TRBV19 and TRBJ1-1 provide the parts outside the CDR3, is DGGITQSPKYLFRKEGQNVTLSCEQNLNHDAMYWYRQDPGQGLRLIYYSQIVNDFQKGDIAEGYSVSREKKESFPLTVTSAQKNPTAFYLCARTGFEAFFGQGTRLTVV.

This clonotype came up a few times. The chain has TRBV9 and TRBJ2-1; no clear D. Germline lookup yields CDR1 SGDLS and CDR2 YYNGEE. CDR3 size: 13 residues. V lost 1 base and J 7 bases, leaving 9 bases between the germline ends. The CDR3 protein is CASSVRSSNEQFF. In DNA, the CDR3 is TGTGCCAGCAGCGTACGGTCCTCGAATGAGCAGTTCTTC. The full variable domain, rest sourced from reference TRBV9 and TRBJ2-1, is DSGVTQTPKHLITATGQRVTLRCSPRSGDLSVYWYQQSLDQGLQFLIQYYNGEERAKGNILERFSAQQFPDLHSELNLSSLELGDSALYFCASSVRSSNEQFFGPGTRLTVL.

This clonotype has more than one count but fewer than ten. V gene TRBV15 combines with J gene TRBJ2-7; TRBD1 is a possible D gene (5 bases). V was trimmed by 7 bases and J by 7 bases, leaving 26 bases between them. Germline loops: CDR1 LNHNV, CDR2 YYDKDF (reference sequence). CDR3 length equals 16 residues. The DNA for the CDR3 is TGTGCCACCACGTACTCCAGGGAAAACGCCTACAATGAGCAGTACTTC. Translation gives CATTYSRENAYNEQYF. The full variable domain, its missing parts supplied by reference TRBV15 and TRBJ2-7, is DAMVIQNPRYQVTQFGKPVTLSCSQTLNHNVMYWYQQKSSQAPKLLFHYYDKDFNNEADTPDNFQSRRPNTSFCFLDIRSPGLGDTAMYLCATTYSRENAYNEQYFGPGTRLTVT.

The rearrangement links TRBV14 to TRBJ2-3, with D tentatively TRBD2 (7 bases). This CDR3 region has 16 residues. CDR1 and CDR2 from the germline V gene are SGHDN and FVKESK. V was shortened by 0 bases and J by 8 bases, with 18 bases between the two germline ends. CDR3 residues: CASSQEDAGAPGTQYF. The CDR3 nucleotides are TGTGCCAGCAGCCAAGAAGATGCGGGGGCCCCAGGTACGCAGTATTTT.

On this clonotype: At one end the junction does not follow the germline gene, possibly because of a read error. This chain links TRBV5-1 with TRBJ2-5; TRBD1 might be the D (6 bases). The CDR3 has 15 amino acids. The germline CDR1 and CDR2 sequences are SGHRS and YFSETQ. CDR3 residues: CASSPGAGPYNEQYF. CDR3 DNA: TGTGCCAGCAGCCCAGGGGCCGGACCCTACAATGAGCAGTACTTC.